This TCR beta chain was found in a study of T cell repertoires in cytomegalovirus infection. V trimming: 2 bases; J trimming: 4 bases; junction bases outside the gene matches: 12. This CDR3 is built from 17 residues. Germline CDR1 reads SGHRS; CDR2 reads YFSETQ. Study-wide results and caveats: There were carriers of CMV plus the relevant HLA, and cumulative public TCR beta family frequency identified them. Dominant in the ex vivo response were TCR beta clonotypes restricted by HLA-C and specific for CMV.

TCRdb used MiXCR to reprocess the reads, holding one entry per CDR3 protein. This table holds fewer than 550,000 distinct CDR3 sequences, 26% found once. A few counts support this clonotype. The antigen is undetermined. The specimen sequenced was PBMCs. This TCR was recovered from a human donor in good health (CMV status not recorded). Some clones in this sample may be carry-over from other donors' samples. The J gene is TRBJ2-5, the V gene TRBV5-1; 9 bases agree with TRBD1. DNA of the CDR3: TGCGCCAGCAGCTTTCCCGATGGGACAGGGCCGAGAGAGACCCAGTACTTC. Protein product: CASSFPDGTGPRETQYF.